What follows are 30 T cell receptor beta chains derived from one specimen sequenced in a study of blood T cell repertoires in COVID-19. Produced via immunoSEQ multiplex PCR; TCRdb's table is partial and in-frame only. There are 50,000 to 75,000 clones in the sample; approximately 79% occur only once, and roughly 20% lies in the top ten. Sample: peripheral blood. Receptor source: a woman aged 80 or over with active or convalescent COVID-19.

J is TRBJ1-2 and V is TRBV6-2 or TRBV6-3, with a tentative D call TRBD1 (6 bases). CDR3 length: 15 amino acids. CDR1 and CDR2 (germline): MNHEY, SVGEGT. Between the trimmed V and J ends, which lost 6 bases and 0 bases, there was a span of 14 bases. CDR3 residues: CASSPADRPNYGYTF. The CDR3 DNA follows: TGTGCCAGCAGCCCTGCGGACAGACCTAACTATGGCTACACCTTC.

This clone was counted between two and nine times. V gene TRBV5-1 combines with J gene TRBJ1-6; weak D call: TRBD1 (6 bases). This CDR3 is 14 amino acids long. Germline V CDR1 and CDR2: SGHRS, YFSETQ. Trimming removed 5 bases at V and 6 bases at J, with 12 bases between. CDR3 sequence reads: CASRDIRGNSPLHF. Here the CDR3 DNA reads TGCGCCAGCAGGGACATCAGGGGTAATTCACCCCTCCACTTT.

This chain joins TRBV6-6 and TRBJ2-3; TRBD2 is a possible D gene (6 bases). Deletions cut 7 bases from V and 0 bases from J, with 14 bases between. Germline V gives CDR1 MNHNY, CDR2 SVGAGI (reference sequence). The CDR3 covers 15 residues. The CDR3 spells CASTAARGSTDTQYF. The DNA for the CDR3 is TGTGCCAGCACCGCGGCCCGGGGGAGCACAGATACGCAGTATTTT.

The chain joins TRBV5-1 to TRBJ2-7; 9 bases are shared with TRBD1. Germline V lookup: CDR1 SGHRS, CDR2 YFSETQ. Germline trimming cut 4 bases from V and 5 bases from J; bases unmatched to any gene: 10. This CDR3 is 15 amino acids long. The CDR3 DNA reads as TGCGCCAGCAGCCTACTCCGGGACAGGGCCCACGAGCAGTACTTC. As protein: CASSLLRDRAHEQYF.

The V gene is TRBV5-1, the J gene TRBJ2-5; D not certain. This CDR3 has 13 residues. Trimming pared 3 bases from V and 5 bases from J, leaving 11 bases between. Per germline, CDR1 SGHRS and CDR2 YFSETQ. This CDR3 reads CASSYNYEETQYF. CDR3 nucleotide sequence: TGCGCCAGCAGCTACAACTATGAGGAGACCCAGTACTTC.

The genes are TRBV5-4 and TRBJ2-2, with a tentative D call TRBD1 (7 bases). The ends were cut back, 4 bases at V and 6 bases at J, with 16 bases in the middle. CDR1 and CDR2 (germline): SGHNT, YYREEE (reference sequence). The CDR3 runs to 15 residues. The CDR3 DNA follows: TGTGCCAGCAGCGCCTGGACAGGCGGGGCCGGGGAGCTGTTTTTT. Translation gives CASSAWTGGAGELFF.

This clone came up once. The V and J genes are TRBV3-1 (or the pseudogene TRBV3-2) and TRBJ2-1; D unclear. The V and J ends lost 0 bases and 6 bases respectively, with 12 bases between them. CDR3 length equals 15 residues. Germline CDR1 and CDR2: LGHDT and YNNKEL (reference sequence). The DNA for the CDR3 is TGTGCCAGCAGCCAAGATGGAACGCCAGGCAATGAGCAGTTCTTC. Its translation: CASSQDGTPGNEQFF.

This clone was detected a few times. CDR3 in amino acids: CSTMDNYEQYF. Here the CDR3 DNA reads TGCAGCACAATGGACAACTACGAGCAGTACTTC. The V and J genes are TRBV29-1 and TRBJ2-7, with a tentative D call TRBD1 (5 bases). Germline-derived CDR1 and CDR2 are SQVTM and ANQGSEA. The V and J ends lost 8 bases and 3 bases respectively, with 11 bases between them. The CDR3 covers 11 residues.

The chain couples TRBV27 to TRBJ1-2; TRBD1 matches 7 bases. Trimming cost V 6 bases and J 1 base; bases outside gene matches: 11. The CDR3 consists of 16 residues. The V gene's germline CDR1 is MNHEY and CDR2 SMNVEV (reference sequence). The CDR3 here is CASSPNRGDFNYGYTF. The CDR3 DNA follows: TGTGCCAGCAGCCCTAACAGGGGTGACTTTAACTATGGCTACACCTTC.

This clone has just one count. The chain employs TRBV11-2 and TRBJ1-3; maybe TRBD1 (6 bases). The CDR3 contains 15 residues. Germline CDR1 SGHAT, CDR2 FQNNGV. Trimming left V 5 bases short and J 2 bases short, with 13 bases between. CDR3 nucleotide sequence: TGTGCCAGCAGCACTCCCCACAGGGCTGGAAACACCATATATTTT. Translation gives CASSTPHRAGNTIYF.

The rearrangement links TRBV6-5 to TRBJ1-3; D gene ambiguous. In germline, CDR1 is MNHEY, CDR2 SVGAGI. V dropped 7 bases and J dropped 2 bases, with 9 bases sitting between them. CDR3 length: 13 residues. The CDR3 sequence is CASTAAPGNTIYF. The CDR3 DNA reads TGTGCCAGCACAGCGGCCCCTGGAAACACCATATATTTT.

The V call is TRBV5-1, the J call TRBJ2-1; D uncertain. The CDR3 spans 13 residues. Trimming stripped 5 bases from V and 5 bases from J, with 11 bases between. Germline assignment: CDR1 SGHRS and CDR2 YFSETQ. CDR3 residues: CASRSSRNNEQFF. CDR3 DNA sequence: TGCGCCAGCAGGAGTTCACGTAACAATGAGCAGTTCTTC.

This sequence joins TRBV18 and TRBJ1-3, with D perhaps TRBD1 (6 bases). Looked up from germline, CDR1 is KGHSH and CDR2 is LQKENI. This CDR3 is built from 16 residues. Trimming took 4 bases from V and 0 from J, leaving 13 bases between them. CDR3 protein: CASSRLQGHSGNTIYF. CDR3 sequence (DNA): TGTGCCAGCTCACGTCTACAGGGCCACTCTGGAAACACCATATATTTT.

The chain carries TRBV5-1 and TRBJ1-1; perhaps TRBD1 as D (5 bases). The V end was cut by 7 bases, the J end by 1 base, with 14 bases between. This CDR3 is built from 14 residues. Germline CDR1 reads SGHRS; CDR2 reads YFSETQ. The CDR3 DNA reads TGCGCCAGCTATAATATTGACAGGAACACTGAAGCTTTCTTT. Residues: CASYNIDRNTEAFF.

CDR3 loop: CASSQALQTGLNTEAFF. As DNA, the CDR3 is TGCGCCAGCAGCCAAGCGCTCCAGACAGGGCTGAACACTGAAGCTTTCTTT. V is TRBV4-1 and J is TRBJ1-1, with TRBD1 matching 7 bases. V trimming: 1 base; J trimming: 0 bases; junction bases outside the gene matches: 8. This CDR3 is 17 amino acids long. Germline V CDR1 and CDR2: MGHRA, YSYEKL.

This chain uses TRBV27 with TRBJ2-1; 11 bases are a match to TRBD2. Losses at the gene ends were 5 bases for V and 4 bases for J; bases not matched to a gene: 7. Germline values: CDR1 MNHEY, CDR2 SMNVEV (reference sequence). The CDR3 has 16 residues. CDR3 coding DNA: TGTGCCAGCAGTCCCATTAGCGGGGGGGTGTACAATGAGCAGTTCTTC. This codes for CASSPISGGVYNEQFF.

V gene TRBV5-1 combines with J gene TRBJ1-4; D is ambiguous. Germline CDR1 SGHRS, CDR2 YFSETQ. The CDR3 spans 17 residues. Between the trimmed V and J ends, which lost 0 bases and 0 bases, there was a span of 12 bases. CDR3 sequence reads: CASSLGGTLATNEKLFF. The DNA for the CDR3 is TGCGCCAGCAGCTTGGGAGGAACACTTGCAACTAATGAAAAACTGTTTTTT.

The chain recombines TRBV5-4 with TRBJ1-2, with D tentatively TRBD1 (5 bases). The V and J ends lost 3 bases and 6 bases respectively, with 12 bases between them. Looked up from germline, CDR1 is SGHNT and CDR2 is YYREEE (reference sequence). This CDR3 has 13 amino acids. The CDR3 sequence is CASSSQGRDGYTF. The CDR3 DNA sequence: TGTGCCAGCAGCTCTCAGGGTCGGGATGGCTACACCTTC.

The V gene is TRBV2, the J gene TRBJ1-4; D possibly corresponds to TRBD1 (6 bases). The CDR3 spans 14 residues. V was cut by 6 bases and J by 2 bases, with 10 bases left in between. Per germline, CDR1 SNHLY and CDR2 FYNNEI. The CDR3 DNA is TGTGCCAGCAGGCCCGACAGGACTAATGAAAAACTGTTTTTT. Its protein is CASRPDRTNEKLFF. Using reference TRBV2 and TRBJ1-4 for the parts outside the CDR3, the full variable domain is EPEVTQTPSHQVTQMGQEVILRCVPISNHLYFYWYRQILGQKVEFLVSFYNNEISEKSEIFDDQFSVERPDGSNFTLKIRSTKLEDSAMYFCASRPDRTNEKLFFGSGTQLSVL.

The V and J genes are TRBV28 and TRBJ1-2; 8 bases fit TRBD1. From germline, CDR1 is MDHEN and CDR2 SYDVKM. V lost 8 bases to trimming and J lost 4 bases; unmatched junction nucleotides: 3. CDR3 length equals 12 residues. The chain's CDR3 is CASADRGYGYTF. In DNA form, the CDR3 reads TGTGCCAGCGCCGACAGGGGCTATGGCTACACCTTC.

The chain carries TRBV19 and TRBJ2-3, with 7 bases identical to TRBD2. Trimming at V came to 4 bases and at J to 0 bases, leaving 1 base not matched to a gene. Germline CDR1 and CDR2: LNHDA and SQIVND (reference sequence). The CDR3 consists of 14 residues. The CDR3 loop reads CASSRAGSTDTQYF. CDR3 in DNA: TGTGCCAGTAGTAGAGCGGGAAGCACAGATACGCAGTATTTT.

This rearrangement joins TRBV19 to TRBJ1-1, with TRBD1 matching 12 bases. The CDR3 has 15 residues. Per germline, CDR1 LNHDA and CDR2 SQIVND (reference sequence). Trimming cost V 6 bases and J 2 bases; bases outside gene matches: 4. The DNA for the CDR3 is TGTGCCAGTAGGGGACAGGGGGCTGGAAACACTGAAGCTTTCTTT. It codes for CASRGQGAGNTEAFF.

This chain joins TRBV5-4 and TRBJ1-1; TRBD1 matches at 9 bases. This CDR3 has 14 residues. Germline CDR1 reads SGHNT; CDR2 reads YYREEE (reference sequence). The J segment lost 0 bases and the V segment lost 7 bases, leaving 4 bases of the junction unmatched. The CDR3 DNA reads TGTGCCAGCGGAGGACAGGGGATGAACACTGAAGCTTTCTTT. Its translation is CASGGQGMNTEAFF.

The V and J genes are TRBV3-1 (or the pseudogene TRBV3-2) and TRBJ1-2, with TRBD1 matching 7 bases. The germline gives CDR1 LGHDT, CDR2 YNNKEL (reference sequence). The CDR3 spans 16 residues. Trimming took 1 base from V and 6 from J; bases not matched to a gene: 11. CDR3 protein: CASSQVPQGGLNGYTF. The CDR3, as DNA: TGTGCCAGCAGCCAAGTACCCCAGGGGGGATTGAATGGCTACACCTTC.

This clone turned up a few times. The chain's CDR3 is CASSYSRTVNEQFF. CDR3 nucleotide sequence: TGTGCCAGCAGTTACAGTCGGACAGTCAATGAGCAGTTCTTC. This chain uses TRBV6-6 with TRBJ2-1; possibly TRBD1 for D (6 bases). Germline V lookup: CDR1 MNHNY, CDR2 SVGAGI (reference sequence). With 2 bases removed from V and 6 bases from J, the gap between germline ends came to 11 bases. The CDR3 sequence is 14 residues long.

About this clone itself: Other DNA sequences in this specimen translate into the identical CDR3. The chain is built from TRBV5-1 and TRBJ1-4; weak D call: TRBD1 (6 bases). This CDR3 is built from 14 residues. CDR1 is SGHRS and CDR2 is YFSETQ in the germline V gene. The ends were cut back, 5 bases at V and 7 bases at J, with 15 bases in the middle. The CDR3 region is CASSMGQGGEKLFF. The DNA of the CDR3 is TGCGCCAGCAGTATGGGCCAAGGGGGTGAAAAACTGTTTTTT. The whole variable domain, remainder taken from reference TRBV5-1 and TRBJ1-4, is KAGVTQTPRYLIKTRGQQVTLSCSPISGHRSVSWYQQTPGQGLQFLFEYFSETQRNKGNFPGRFSGRQFSNSRSEMNVSTLELGDSALYLCASSMGQGGEKLFFGSGTQLSVL.

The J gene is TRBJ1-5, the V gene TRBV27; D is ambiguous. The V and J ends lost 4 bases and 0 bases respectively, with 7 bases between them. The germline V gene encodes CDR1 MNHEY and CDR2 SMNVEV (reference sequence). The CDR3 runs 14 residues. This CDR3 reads CASSYSYSNQPQHF. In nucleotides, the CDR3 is TGTGCCAGCAGTTATAGCTATAGCAATCAGCCCCAGCATTTT.

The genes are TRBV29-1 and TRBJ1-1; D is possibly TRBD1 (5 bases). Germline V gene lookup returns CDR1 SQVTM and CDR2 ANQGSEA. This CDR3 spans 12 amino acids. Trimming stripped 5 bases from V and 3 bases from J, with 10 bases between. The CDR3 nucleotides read TGCAGCGTTCAGGGTCTTGACACTGAAGCTTTCTTT. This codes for CSVQGLDTEAFF.

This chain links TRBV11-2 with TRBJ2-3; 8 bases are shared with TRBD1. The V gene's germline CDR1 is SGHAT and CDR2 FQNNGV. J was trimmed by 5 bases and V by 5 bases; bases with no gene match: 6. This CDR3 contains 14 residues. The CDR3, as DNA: TGTGCCAGCAGCCCCTACACAGGGGGAGATACGCAGTATTTT. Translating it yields CASSPYTGGDTQYF.

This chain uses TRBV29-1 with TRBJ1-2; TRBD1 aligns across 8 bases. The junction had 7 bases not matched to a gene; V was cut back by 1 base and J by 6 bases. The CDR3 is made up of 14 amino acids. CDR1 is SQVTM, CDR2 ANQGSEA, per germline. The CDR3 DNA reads TGCAGCGTTGAAGCAGGGGGCTGGTGGGATGGCTACACCTTC. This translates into CSVEAGGWWDGYTF.